One sample yielded the 9 T cell receptor beta chains listed below, sequenced in a study of prognosis after radiotherapy for stage I lung cancer. Two-round multiplex PCR, the amplification method, yielded TCR beta CDR3 from genomic DNA. Primers targeting each individual TRBV and TRBJ gene were applied in first-round PCR. TCRdb fed the multiplex PCR reads into MiXCR, producing one record per CDR3 protein. The sample lists roughly 27,000 distinct CDR3 sequences, around 42% occurring once. Specimen: PBMCs, collected before or after stereotactic body radiation therapy (not recorded which). These receptors came from a donor over 45 with non-small cell lung cancer.

For this clonotype: A junction boundary mismatches the germline segment, possibly from a read error. V and J are TRBV25-1 and TRBJ2-1, with 11 bases fitting TRBD1. Germline V CDR1 and CDR2: MGHDK, SYGVNS. CDR3 length: 16 amino acids. The CDR3 protein is CAISEPGTGGNNDQFF. The CDR3 DNA is TGTGCCATCAGTGAACCCGGGACAGGGGGTAACAATGATCAGTTCTTC.

At least ten counts were recorded for this clonotype. In DNA form, the CDR3 reads TGTGCCAGCAGTTACCGGGGAACTGGGGCCAACGTCCTGACTTTC. Translated, it gives CASSYRGTGANVLTF. This chain joins TRBV6-2 or TRBV6-3 and TRBJ2-6, with D maybe TRBD2 (5 bases). Trimming pared 2 bases from V and 2 bases from J, leaving 7 bases between. The CDR3 totals 15 residues. Germline assignment: CDR1 MNHEY and CDR2 SVGEGT.

Details on this clonotype: This likely reflects a read error, since a far larger clone is one base away. This rearrangement joins TRBV2 to TRBJ2-1, with 10 bases matching TRBD2. V lost 7 bases, J lost 6 bases, and 9 bases stayed unmatched. The CDR3 loop spans 15 amino acids. Germline lookup yields CDR1 SNHLY and CDR2 FYNNEI. The CDR3 protein is CASILGLAGANEQFF. The CDR3 DNA reads TGTGCCAGCATCCTCGGGCTAGCGGGAGCCAATGAGCAGTTCTTC.

The sample holds many counts of this clonotype. The CDR3 bases are TGTAGCCTCGATGAGCAGTTCTTC. Amino acid sequence: CSLDEQFF. The chain is built from TRBV7-9 and TRBJ2-1; no clear D gene. Germline loops: CDR1 SEHNR, CDR2 FQNEAQ (reference sequence). CDR3 length: 8 residues.

This chain links TRBV7-9 with TRBJ2-3, with 13 bases aligning to TRBD2. Germline CDR1 and CDR2: SEHNR and FQNEAQ (reference sequence). V lost 4 bases, J lost 6 bases, and 13 bases stayed unmatched. This CDR3 comprises 18 residues. CDR3 loop: CASSSFGLAGDVMDTQYF. The CDR3 nucleotides are TGTGCCAGCAGCTCCTTCGGACTAGCGGGAGATGTTATGGATACGCAGTATTTT.

Relative to its sample, this clonotype is medium-sized. The chain employs TRBV11-1 and TRBJ1-2, with D possibly matching TRBD1 (5 bases). Looked up from germline, CDR1 is SGHAT and CDR2 is FQDESV (reference sequence). Trimming pared 10 bases from V and 3 bases from J, leaving 15 bases between. The CDR3 covers 13 residues. CDR3 in amino acids: CATRDPADYGYTF. The CDR3, as DNA: TGTGCCACTCGGGACCCGGCGGACTATGGCTACACCTTC.

This clonotype appeared many times. This sequence joins TRBV18 and TRBJ2-1, with D maybe TRBD1 (5 bases). This CDR3 is built from 15 residues. Germline lookup yields CDR1 KGHSH and CDR2 LQKENI. V was pared by 0 bases and J by 11 bases, with 17 bases between. This chain's CDR3 is CASSPPPPQGQKQFF. The CDR3 DNA follows: TGTGCCAGCTCACCACCCCCTCCTCAGGGTCAAAAGCAGTTCTTC.

This clonotype was seen at least ten times. This chain connects TRBV10-3 to TRBJ2-6, with D possibly matching TRBD2 (5 bases). Germline V lookup: CDR1 ENHRY, CDR2 SYGVKD. V shed 4 bases and J shed 0 bases, with 7 bases lying between them. This CDR3 comprises 15 residues. The CDR3 bases are TGTGCCATCAGTGGCGACTACTCTGGGGCCAACGTCCTGACTTTC. It translates to CAISGDYSGANVLTF.

This clonotype was found many times. This chain's CDR3 is CASSSRTGGYEQYF. The CDR3 coding sequence is TGCGCCAGCAGCTCCCGGACAGGGGGCTACGAGCAGTACTTC. The rearrangement uses TRBV5-1 and TRBJ2-7; 10 positions match TRBD1. The CDR3 extends over 14 amino acids. The V gene end was trimmed by 3 bases and the J gene end by 3 bases; junction bases not matched to a gene: 3. CDR1 and CDR2 from the germline V gene are SGHRS and YFSETQ.